Below, one T cell receptor (beta chain) is given with its context. At least ten counts were recorded for this clonotype. Its antigen specificity is not known. No clone much larger than this one lies a single base away; base qualities are absent. TCR beta VDJ combination and CDR3 sequence profiling used genomic DNA as the template. An Illumina HiSeq 2000 was the platform used for TCR repertoire sequencing. The original pipeline was this. Repertoire assessment relied on Simpson's diversity index, CDR3 size and DJ length profiles, and TRBV/TRBJ rearrangement plots. The most abundant DNA sequence in the deep sequencing data was defined as the immunodominant clone. CDR3 amino acid sequences were screened for sharing across subjects and compared with published repertoires and the VDJdb database. TCRdb reprocessed the public reads (quality trimming at Q25 with fastp, clone calling with MiXCR) and kept in-frame beta chains. CDR3 protein sequences are deduplicated, and each keeps its most common genes and DNA. TCRdb's processing, not the authors' own work, is the source of the V and J calls. The sample includes approximately 300,000 distinct CDR3 sequences, with under 65% observed a single time. The ten largest clones take up 1.3% of the sample.

This sample is part of a study of CD8+CD57+ T cells in acquired aplastic anemia (dated by TCRdb to the late 2010s). For the study in its entirety: On average, sorted CD4+ and CD8+ cells yielded approximately 3 ug of extracted DNA, with a range of roughly 0.18 to 27.4 ug. CD8+CD57+ expansion was defined as a frequency above the mean frequency observed in healthy subjects.

Summary of the overall study and its limitations: No significant difference in CD8+ Simpson's diversity was found between patients and healthy controls (P=0.060). Around 30 CD8+ CDR3 sequences were found to be shared between patients and controls, but these sequences appeared to be highly expressed in patients and within the immunodominant clones of the patients.

Expansion of CD8+CD57+ cells had been shown by flow cytometry in the patients chosen for sequencing. Severe acquired aplastic anemia was diagnosed in all patients according to International Study of Aplastic Anemia and Agranulocytosis and Camitta criteria. No therapy had been received by the patients at the time of blood sampling. In this study, sorted CD4+ and CD8+ T cells from the blood of healthy subjects and of severe aplastic anemia patients had their TCR repertoires deep-sequenced. Patients were enrolled in the USA under clinicaltrials.gov protocols 00001620, 01623167, 00001397, 00071045, 00081523 and 00961064. Ficoll-Paque density gradient centrifugation was used to isolate peripheral blood mononuclear cells. Before DNA was extracted, CD4+ and CD8+ T cells were sorted using either FACS or magnetic beads. Material for sequencing was sorted CD4+, CD8+, or CD8+CD57+ T cells (not recorded which) from PBMCs. This receptor was identified in a human donor with aplastic anemia.

The sequence in DNA is TGTGCCAGCAGCCAAGACCCCTATGGCTACACCTTC. The translation is CASSQDPYGYTF. The chain joins TRBV14 to TRBJ1-2; the D gene identity is not certain. The junction carries 3 bases between V and J, which are trimmed by 0 bases and 4 bases respectively. The CDR3 runs 12 residues from the cysteine to the phenylalanine. Only the CDR3 portion is preserved as DNA: 36 bases, with reading frame beginning at the first base. According to the germline V gene, CDR1 reads SGHDN and CDR2 reads FVKESK.